Described below is a single T cell receptor beta chain sequence and its context. The isolated RNA, all of it, was reverse transcribed, so expressed TCRB transcripts were what got sequenced. This table comes from immunoSEQ multiplex PCR, and its TCRdb copy is limited to in-frame clones, with some not included. The data show 250,000 to 350,000 clones, with about 15% seen just once and more than 6.5% held by the top ten. These data are taken from a study of beta chain features in type 1 diabetes. The V gene's germline CDR1 is LNHNV and CDR2 YYDKDF (reference sequence). Trimming took 4 bases from V and 2 from J, leaving 14 bases between them. The CDR3 is made up of 15 amino acids.

This clonotype originated in a man under 40 in good health. The sequenced sample consisted of central memory CD4+ T cells from blood. The genes are TRBV15 and TRBJ1-2; D uncertain. CDR3 amino acids: CATSNVLGLNYGYTF. In DNA, the CDR3 is TGTGCCACCAGCAACGTATTGGGATTAAACTATGGCTACACCTTC.